This TCR beta chain was documented in a study of blood T cells in healthy people across ages. CDR3 length: 15 residues. Trimming took 3 bases from V and 0 from J, leaving 12 bases between them. CDR1 and CDR2 (germline): ENHRY, SYGVKD. The authors ran a second PCR of about 7 to 11 cycles using a sample-barcoded 5' primer and a J-beta primer mix. TCRdb ran MiXCR on the 5' RACE reads and lists one entry per CDR3 protein. The sample holds over 600,000 distinct CDR3 sequences, around 21% seen once. Each sample used at least 6 million PBMCs. The chain couples TRBV10-3 to TRBJ2-7; a weak D match, TRBD2 (6 bases). The sample consisted of blood. The receptor was derived from an older man in good health. The CDR3: CAISDALASSYEQYF. The CDR3, as DNA: TGTGCCATCAGTGATGCCCTAGCGAGCTCCTACGAGCAGTACTTC.